The 13 T cell receptor beta chains given below trace back to one sample, sequenced in a study of blood T cell repertoires in COVID-19. Repertoires were generated with immunoSEQ multiplex PCR, while TCRdb's copy carries only in-frame clones and drops some. The sample shows around 150,000 clones, roughly 85% of them seen only once. The sequenced sample consisted of peripheral blood. The receptor source for this set is a man aged 55-75 years with acute or convalescent COVID-19.

This sequence joins TRBV10-3 and TRBJ2-5, with a weak D call TRBD2 (5 bases). The CDR3 is 13 residues long. Between the trimmed V and J ends, which lost 8 bases and 5 bases, there was a span of 15 bases. CDR1 is ENHRY, CDR2 SYGVKD, per germline. The CDR3 nucleotides read TGTGCCATCCAAACCGGGCGAGGGGAGACCCAGTACTTC. Translated: CAIQTGRGETQYF.

The DNA of the CDR3 is TGCGCCAGCAGCACCGGGACAGGGAACACTGAAGCTTTCTTT. Protein product: CASSTGTGNTEAFF. The chain has TRBV5-1 and TRBJ1-1, with 8 bases that match TRBD1. From germline, CDR1 is SGHRS and CDR2 YFSETQ. This CDR3 spans 14 amino acids. V trimming: 4 bases; J trimming: 1 base; junction bases outside the gene matches: 3. Variable domain in full (rest from reference TRBV5-1 and TRBJ1-1): KAGVTQTPRYLIKTRGQQVTLSCSPISGHRSVSWYQQTPGQGLQFLFEYFSETQRNKGNFPGRFSGRQFSNSRSEMNVSTLELGDSALYLCASSTGTGNTEAFFGQGTRLTVV.

Comments on this clone: A read error may produce the germline difference seen at one junction end. This chain joins TRBV7-7 and TRBJ2-1; D may be TRBD2 (5 bases). The CDR3 has 17 residues. Germline CDR1 reads SSHAT; CDR2 reads FNYEAQ (reference sequence). CDR3 bases: TGTGCTAGCAGCTTAGCTGCGACTATAACCTCCTACAATGAGCAGTTCTTC. The encoded protein is CASSLAATITSYNEQFF.

The gene calls are TRBV24-1 and TRBJ1-2; 8 bases match TRBD1. CDR3 length equals 14 residues. Looked up from germline, CDR1 is KGHDR and CDR2 is SFDVKD. V shed 2 bases, J shed 7 bases, and the junction held 5 bases outside the gene matches. CDR3 in DNA: TGTGCCACCAGTGATTCCAGGGGGCGAGGTGGCTACACCTTC. This sequence encodes CATSDSRGRGGYTF.

The rearrangement uses TRBV27 and TRBJ1-5; D not certain. The CDR3 is made up of 16 amino acids. Germline assignment: CDR1 MNHEY and CDR2 SMNVEV (reference sequence). V shed 3 bases and J shed 0 bases, with 12 bases lying between them. In DNA form, the CDR3 reads TGTGCCAGCAGTTTGGAGGGAGGGCATAGCAATCAGCCCCAGCATTTT. Translating it yields CASSLEGGHSNQPQHF.

The chain carries TRBV19 and TRBJ1-5, with TRBD1 identical over 7 bases. V lost 3 bases, J lost 4 bases, and 6 bases stayed unmatched. CDR3 size: 15 residues. Germline lookup yields CDR1 LNHDA and CDR2 SQIVND (reference sequence). DNA for the CDR3: TGTGCCAGTAGTATGGGGACAGTCCGTAATCAGCCCCAGCATTTT. Residues: CASSMGTVRNQPQHF.

This clone was observed a few times. The rearrangement links TRBV18 to TRBJ1-6; 7 nucleotides match TRBD1. CDR3 length: 14 amino acids. Germline trimming cut 4 bases from V and 7 bases from J; bases unmatched to any gene: 4. The germline gives CDR1 KGHSH, CDR2 LQKENI. In nucleotides, the CDR3 is TGTGCCAGCTCACAAGACAGGGTGAATTCACCCCTCCACTTT. Translating gives CASSQDRVNSPLHF.

The V call is TRBV24-1, the J call TRBJ2-5; TRBD1 matches 12 bases. The CDR3 is 14 amino acids. The V gene end was trimmed by 7 bases and the J gene end by 5 bases; junction bases not matched to a gene: 4. In germline, CDR1 is KGHDR, CDR2 SFDVKD. CDR3 protein: CATRGQGARETQYF. Here the CDR3 DNA reads TGTGCCACCAGGGGACAGGGGGCTAGGGAGACCCAGTACTTC.

The chain recombines TRBV2 with TRBJ1-1; 8 positions agree with TRBD1. Germline CDR1 reads SNHLY; CDR2 reads FYNNEI. The CDR3 has 15 residues. Trimming cost V 7 bases and J 1 base; bases outside gene matches: 8. The CDR3, as DNA: TGTGCCAGCACCCGAACCAGGGGGCCGAACACTGAAGCTTTCTTT. This sequence encodes CASTRTRGPNTEAFF.

The rearrangement uses TRBV3-1 (or the pseudogene TRBV3-2) and TRBJ2-2; TRBD2 matches at 11 bases. V was clipped by 4 bases and J by 6 bases; unmatched bases: 4. The length of the CDR3 is 15 residues. Germline V gene lookup returns CDR1 LGHDT and CDR2 YNNKEL (reference sequence). CDR3 amino acids: CASSLLAGASGELFF. CDR3 bases: TGTGCCAGCAGCCTACTAGCGGGAGCGTCCGGGGAGCTGTTTTTT.

The CDR3 loop reads CASSSGVFQNSNQPQHF. The DNA of the CDR3 is TGTGCCAGCTCATCAGGGGTATTTCAGAATAGCAATCAGCCCCAGCATTTT. This chain joins TRBV18 and TRBJ1-5, with a weak D call TRBD1 (6 bases). Per germline, CDR1 KGHSH and CDR2 LQKENI. The V and J ends lost 5 bases and 0 bases respectively, with 17 bases between them. The CDR3 contains 17 residues. Full variable domain (outside the CDR3, taken from reference TRBV18 and TRBJ1-5): NAGVMQNPRHLVRRRGQEARLRCSPMKGHSHVYWYRQLPEEGLKFMVYLQKENIIDESGMPKERFSAEFPKEGPSILRIQQVVRGDSAAYFCASSSGVFQNSNQPQHFGDGTRLSIL.

The CDR3 sequence: CATSDRGTSGYTDTQYF. CDR3 in DNA: TGTGCCACCAGTGACCGCGGGACTAGCGGTTACACAGATACGCAGTATTTT. This chain uses TRBV24-1 with TRBJ2-3, with 11 bases lining up with TRBD2. The junction had 7 bases not matched to a gene; V was cut back by 4 bases and J by 2 bases. Germline V CDR1 and CDR2: KGHDR, SFDVKD. The CDR3 extends over 17 amino acids.

The chain carries TRBV5-4 and TRBJ2-7, with D unresolved. V lost 3 bases, J lost 0 bases, and 4 bases lay in between. Germline assignment: CDR1 SGHNT and CDR2 YYREEE (reference sequence). The CDR3 loop spans 12 amino acids. The CDR3 bases are TGTGCCAGCAGCTCCAGCTCCTACGAGCAGTACTTC. Encoded protein: CASSSSSYEQYF.